The clone carrying this T cell receptor beta chain was counted only a few times. The CDR3 extends over 16 amino acids. The V end was cut by 0 bases, the J end by 2 bases, with 17 bases between. Germline values: CDR1 SQVTM, CDR2 ANQGSEA. This specimen belongs to a study of blood T cell repertoires in COVID-19. Study-wide context: PBMCs, B-cell-depleted T cells, or T cells were the source of the cDNA or gDNA that made up the material.

Clones were sequenced by immunoSEQ multiplex PCR, and TCRdb holds only the in-frame ones, with some missing. The table records about 230,000 clones, around 84% of them present only once. Material: peripheral blood. The rearrangement links TRBV29-1 to TRBJ2-7; D remains unclear. The sequence came from a man aged 45-60 years with COVID-19, enrolled during active disease. The CDR3 DNA reads as TGCAGCGTTGAAGATCTAACAGCCGAATATACCTACGAGCAGTACTTC. It translates to CSVEDLTAEYTYEQYF.